This is a list of T cell receptor beta chains from one sample in a study of T-cell memory formation after mild COVID-19. In TCRdb, the 5' RACE reads were re-called with MiXCR into one record per CDR3 protein. The sample lists 65,000 to 100,000 distinct CDR3 sequences, around 13% occurring once. The material sequenced was PBMCs or a T cell subset sorted from them (not recorded which). All receptors derive from a man between 18 and 29 years old who had mild COVID-19 (a few samples of this study predate the infection). Cell type and time point are not known. CDR3s include the opening cysteine and the closing phenylalanine or tryptophan. The D gene is left open where the match is weak. Rows give clone size only sometimes, using once, few, many, or a class for an expanded clone.

D gene: TRBD2; V gene: TRBV7-2; J gene: TRBJ2-7; clone size: few; CDR3 protein: CASSLVGRAGNEQYF; CDR3 DNA: TGTGCCAGCAGCTTAGTAGGGAGGGCGGGGAACGAGCAGTACTTC
D gene: TRBD1; V gene: TRBV7-9; J gene: TRBJ1-4; clone size: -; CDR3 protein: CASRPTGSGFLGEKLFF; CDR3 DNA: TGTGCCAGCAGGCCGACAGGGTCCGGGTTCCTCGGCGAAAAACTGTTTTTT
D gene: -; V gene: TRBV7-2; J gene: TRBJ2-5; clone size: few; CDR3 protein: CASSDQETQYF; CDR3 DNA: TGTGCCAGCAGCGACCAAGAGACCCAGTACTTC
D gene: -; V gene: TRBV20-1; J gene: TRBJ2-1; clone size: -; CDR3 protein: CSAPSPRRQFF; CDR3 DNA: TGCAGTGCTCCTTCACCCAGGCGGCAGTTCTTC
D gene: TRBD2; V gene: TRBV7-3; J gene: TRBJ2-2; clone size: -; CDR3 protein: CASSLTIRTSGRTGELFF; CDR3 DNA: TGTGCCAGCAGCTTAACGATTCGGACTAGCGGGCGCACCGGGGAGCTGTTTTTT
D gene: -; V gene: TRBV3-2; J gene: TRBJ2-1; clone size: few; CDR3 protein: CASSRSGGANEQFF; CDR3 DNA: TGTGCCAGCAGCCGTAGCGGGGGGGCTAATGAGCAGTTCTTC
D gene: -; V gene: TRBV6-1; J gene: TRBJ2-3; clone size: few; CDR3 protein: CASSEDRRDGDTQYF; CDR3 DNA: TGTGCCAGCAGTGAGGACCGGCGGGACGGAGATACGCAGTATTTT
D gene: -; V gene: TRBV4-3; J gene: TRBJ1-4; clone size: few; CDR3 protein: CASSQDRAGVGEKLFF; CDR3 DNA: TGCGCCAGCAGCCAAGATAGGGCAGGGGTCGGTGAAAAACTGTTTTTT
D gene: -; V gene: TRBV5-1; J gene: TRBJ1-1; clone size: few; CDR3 protein: CASSNMGDEAFF; CDR3 DNA: TGCGCCAGCAGCAATATGGGCGATGAAGCTTTCTTT
D gene: TRBD1; V gene: TRBV4-3; J gene: TRBJ2-4; clone size: -; CDR3 protein: CATHNDRGRSKNIQYF; CDR3 DNA: TGCGCCACCCACAATGACAGGGGCAGATCCAAAAACATTCAGTACTTC
D gene: -; V gene: TRBV5-1; J gene: TRBJ2-1; clone size: -; CDR3 protein: CASSEGGYNEQFF; CDR3 DNA: TGCGCCAGCAGCGAGGGGGGATACAATGAGCAGTTCTTC
D gene: -; V gene: TRBV5-5; J gene: TRBJ2-3; clone size: -; CDR3 protein: CASRTRGTQYF; CDR3 DNA: TGTGCCAGCAGGACGAGAGGGACGCAGTATTTT
D gene: -; V gene: TRBV5-1; J gene: TRBJ1-5; clone size: -; CDR3 protein: CASSLTGSQPQHF; CDR3 DNA: TGCGCCAGCAGCCTTACAGGGAGTCAGCCCCAGCATTTT
D gene: -; V gene: TRBV12-3/TRBV12-4; J gene: TRBJ2-3; clone size: few; CDR3 protein: CASSLVGGSTDTQYF; CDR3 DNA: TGTGCCAGCAGTTTAGTAGGGGGTAGTACAGATACGCAGTATTTT
D gene: -; V gene: TRBV20-1; J gene: TRBJ2-5; clone size: -; CDR3 protein: CSARDLGRQLQETQYF; CDR3 DNA: TGCAGTGCTAGAGATCTGGGGCGTCAATTACAAGAGACCCAGTACTTC
D gene: -; V gene: TRBV19; J gene: TRBJ1-4; clone size: few; CDR3 protein: CASSIWGGPGEKLFF; CDR3 DNA: TGTGCCAGTAGTATATGGGGGGGTCCAGGTGAAAAACTGTTTTTT
D gene: -; V gene: TRBV29-1; J gene: TRBJ1-2; clone size: -; CDR3 protein: CSGDFSYGYTF; CDR3 DNA: TGCAGCGGAGATTTTAGCTATGGCTACACCTTC
D gene: TRBD1; V gene: TRBV11-2; J gene: TRBJ1-1; clone size: once; CDR3 protein: CASSLGETGRGTEAFF; CDR3 DNA: TGTGCCAGCAGCTTAGGGGAGACAGGGCGCGGCACTGAAGCTTTCTTT
D gene: -; V gene: TRBV29-1; J gene: TRBJ2-5; clone size: many; CDR3 protein: CSVEPDWQETQYF; CDR3 DNA: TGCAGCGTTGAACCGGACTGGCAAGAGACCCAGTACTTC
D gene: -; V gene: TRBV7-9; J gene: TRBJ2-5; clone size: -; CDR3 protein: CASSRAWETQYF; CDR3 DNA: TGTGCCAGCAGCCGCGCATGGGAGACCCAGTACTTC
D gene: -; V gene: TRBV7-9; J gene: TRBJ2-7; clone size: -; CDR3 protein: CASSFLGVFYPDEQYF; CDR3 DNA: TGTGCCAGCAGCTTCTTGGGGGTGTTCTATCCGGACGAGCAGTACTTC
D gene: -; V gene: TRBV2; J gene: TRBJ2-5; clone size: -; CDR3 protein: CASMGSQETQYF; CDR3 DNA: TGTGCCAGCATGGGCAGTCAAGAGACCCAGTACTTC
D gene: -; V gene: TRBV7-9; J gene: TRBJ1-1; clone size: -; CDR3 protein: CASSSYRSGGNTEAFF; CDR3 DNA: TGTGCCAGCAGCTCCTACCGTTCCGGGGGGAACACTGAAGCTTTCTTT
D gene: -; V gene: TRBV30; J gene: TRBJ2-7; clone size: -; CDR3 protein: CAWSGHSSYEQYF; CDR3 DNA: TGTGCCTGGAGTGGACATAGCTCCTACGAGCAGTACTTC
D gene: TRBD2; V gene: TRBV7-2; J gene: TRBJ2-1; clone size: few; CDR3 protein: CASSPRLADDNEQFF; CDR3 DNA: TGTGCCAGCAGCCCCCGACTAGCGGACGACAATGAGCAGTTCTTC
D gene: -; V gene: TRBV5-1; J gene: TRBJ1-2; clone size: -; CDR3 protein: CASSLTGPANYGYTF; CDR3 DNA: TGCGCCAGCAGCTTGACGGGCCCAGCTAACTATGGCTACACCTTC
D gene: TRBD2; V gene: TRBV7-8; J gene: TRBJ2-2; clone size: -; CDR3 protein: CASSTVAGGTKNTGELFF; CDR3 DNA: TGTGCCAGCAGTACGGTAGCGGGGGGCACAAAGAACACCGGGGAGCTGTTTTTT
D gene: -; V gene: TRBV29-1; J gene: TRBJ1-1; clone size: few; CDR3 protein: CSVGDYTEAFF; CDR3 DNA: TGCAGCGTAGGGGATTACACTGAAGCTTTCTTT
D gene: TRBD1; V gene: TRBV7-9; J gene: TRBJ2-3; clone size: few; CDR3 protein: CASSQQGSSSTDTQYF; CDR3 DNA: TGTGCCAGCAGCCAACAGGGGTCTTCTAGCACAGATACGCAGTATTTT
D gene: -; V gene: TRBV3-1; J gene: TRBJ2-5; clone size: few; CDR3 protein: CASSPRPGETQYF; CDR3 DNA: TGTGCCAGCAGCCCGCGACCGGGGGAGACCCAGTACTTC
D gene: TRBD1; V gene: TRBV11-2; J gene: TRBJ2-5; clone size: few; CDR3 protein: CASSAGTGGETQYF; CDR3 DNA: TGTGCCAGCAGCGCCGGGACAGGGGGGGAGACCCAGTACTTC
D gene: -; V gene: TRBV12-3/TRBV12-4; J gene: TRBJ2-2; clone size: -; CDR3 protein: CASSPSGSGELFF; CDR3 DNA: TGTGCCAGCAGCCCTTCAGGGTCCGGGGAGCTGTTTTTT
D gene: -; V gene: TRBV4-1; J gene: TRBJ2-7; clone size: -; CDR3 protein: CASSQDQGSEQYF; CDR3 DNA: TGCGCCAGCAGCCAAGACCAGGGATCCGAGCAGTACTTC
D gene: TRBD1; V gene: TRBV20-1; J gene: TRBJ2-1; clone size: few; CDR3 protein: CSARVEGAVYNEQFF; CDR3 DNA: TGCAGTGCTAGAGTTGAGGGGGCCGTCTACAATGAGCAGTTCTTC
D gene: -; V gene: TRBV4-3; J gene: TRBJ2-1; clone size: few; CDR3 protein: CASSQDSVGAEQFF; CDR3 DNA: TGCGCCAGCAGCCAAGATAGCGTCGGTGCTGAGCAGTTCTTC
D gene: -; V gene: TRBV4-1; J gene: TRBJ1-1; clone size: few; CDR3 protein: CASSQLSGRAEAFF; CDR3 DNA: TGCGCCAGCAGCCAACTGTCGGGGCGGGCAGAAGCTTTCTTT
D gene: -; V gene: TRBV12-3/TRBV12-4; J gene: TRBJ2-1; clone size: -; CDR3 protein: CASTALNNEQFF; CDR3 DNA: TGTGCCAGCACGGCCCTCAACAATGAGCAGTTCTTC
D gene: -; V gene: TRBV4-3; J gene: TRBJ1-2; clone size: few; CDR3 protein: CASSQGQILGYGYTF; CDR3 DNA: TGCGCCAGCAGCCAAGGACAAATCTTGGGCTATGGCTACACCTTC
D gene: -; V gene: TRBV4-3; J gene: TRBJ2-2; clone size: few; CDR3 protein: CASSQAEGWELFF; CDR3 DNA: TGCGCCAGCAGCCAAGCGGAGGGTTGGGAGCTGTTTTTT
D gene: -; V gene: TRBV5-6; J gene: TRBJ2-2; clone size: -; CDR3 protein: CASSPSGLIAGELFF; CDR3 DNA: TGTGCCAGCAGCCCGTCGGGACTGATCGCCGGGGAGCTGTTTTTT
D gene: -; V gene: TRBV6-5; J gene: TRBJ2-2; clone size: -; CDR3 protein: CASSYGGLTGELFF; CDR3 DNA: TGTGCCAGCAGTTACGGGGGGCTCACCGGGGAGCTGTTTTTT
D gene: -; V gene: TRBV4-1; J gene: TRBJ2-2; clone size: few; CDR3 protein: CASSKIQGGTGELFF; CDR3 DNA: TGCGCCAGCAGCAAAATCCAGGGAGGAACCGGGGAGCTGTTTTTT
D gene: -; V gene: TRBV4-3; J gene: TRBJ2-1; clone size: few; CDR3 protein: CASSKGLGDPNEQFF; CDR3 DNA: TGCGCCAGCTCAAAAGGATTGGGAGATCCCAATGAGCAGTTCTTC
D gene: -; V gene: TRBV24-1; J gene: TRBJ2-1; clone size: -; CDR3 protein: CATTYGRQEQFF; CDR3 DNA: TGTGCCACCACCTACGGACGGCAGGAGCAGTTCTTC
D gene: -; V gene: TRBV7-9; J gene: TRBJ2-1; clone size: few; CDR3 protein: CASSFPDSGPDEQFF; CDR3 DNA: TGTGCCAGCAGCTTCCCGGACTCGGGGCCCGATGAGCAGTTCTTC
D gene: -; V gene: TRBV6-2/TRBV6-3; J gene: TRBJ2-7; clone size: -; CDR3 protein: CASSLVYEQYF; CDR3 DNA: TGTGCCAGCAGCCTAGTCTACGAGCAGTACTTC
D gene: -; V gene: TRBV24-1; J gene: TRBJ2-3; clone size: few; CDR3 protein: CATSPTDSDTQYF; CDR3 DNA: TGTGCCACCTCCCCGACGGATTCAGATACGCAGTATTTT
D gene: -; V gene: TRBV10-1; J gene: TRBJ2-3; clone size: -; CDR3 protein: CASSAVSTDTQYF; CDR3 DNA: TGCGCCAGCAGTGCGGTCAGCACAGATACGCAGTATTTT
D gene: -; V gene: TRBV7-6; J gene: TRBJ2-7; clone size: few; CDR3 protein: CASSPQGFYEQYF; CDR3 DNA: TGTGCCAGCAGCCCCCAGGGGTTCTACGAGCAGTACTTC
D gene: TRBD2; V gene: TRBV5-4; J gene: TRBJ2-5; clone size: many; CDR3 protein: CASSADGLAVSGETQYF; CDR3 DNA: TGTGCCAGCAGCGCGGATGGACTAGCGGTTTCAGGAGAGACCCAGTACTTC
D gene: -; V gene: TRBV4-2; J gene: TRBJ1-5; clone size: once; CDR3 protein: CASSQEPGKQPQHF; CDR3 DNA: TGTGCCAGCAGCCAAGAACCGGGAAAACAGCCCCAGCATTTT
D gene: -; V gene: TRBV28; J gene: TRBJ1-5; clone size: -; CDR3 protein: CASTPVGNGNQPQHF; CDR3 DNA: TGTGCCAGCACGCCCGTGGGGAATGGCAATCAGCCCCAGCATTTT
D gene: -; V gene: TRBV4-1; J gene: TRBJ2-1; clone size: few; CDR3 protein: CASSQTDYEQFF; CDR3 DNA: TGCGCCAGCAGTCAAACGGACTATGAGCAGTTCTTC